This TCR beta chain was obtained from a study of cytomegalovirus exposure and HLA in healthy donors. Amplification used 60 Vbeta primers and 13 Jbeta primers. TCRdb's copy holds only in-frame clones and misses some; the assay was immunoSEQ multiplex PCR. The sample contains some 110,000 clones, around a tenth of which appear only once. Of note for this clone: Antigen: not known.

Germline CDR1 and CDR2: GTSNPN and SVGIG (reference sequence). This CDR3 spans 13 amino acids. The junction had 2 bases not matched to a gene; V was cut back by 0 bases and J by 3 bases. In nominal health when sampled, donors likely had unrecorded immune exposures nonetheless. Study results and limitations: Most of the CMV-associated TCR beta chains (in a later analysis) appeared to be HLA-restricted. When analyzed later, the rates of TCR association showed variation by HLA locus, with DRB1 the most and HLA-C the fewest. Rare TCR sequences predominated, though certain public TCRs were found in many donors.

The chain joins TRBV30 to TRBJ2-7; 7 bases line up with TRBD2. This receptor was obtained from a man younger than 45 in good health and CMV-seronegative. The sequenced sample consisted of PBMCs. CDR3 sequence: CAWSVGLVYEQYF. In DNA form, the CDR3 reads TGTGCCTGGAGTGTAGGACTAGTCTACGAGCAGTACTTC.